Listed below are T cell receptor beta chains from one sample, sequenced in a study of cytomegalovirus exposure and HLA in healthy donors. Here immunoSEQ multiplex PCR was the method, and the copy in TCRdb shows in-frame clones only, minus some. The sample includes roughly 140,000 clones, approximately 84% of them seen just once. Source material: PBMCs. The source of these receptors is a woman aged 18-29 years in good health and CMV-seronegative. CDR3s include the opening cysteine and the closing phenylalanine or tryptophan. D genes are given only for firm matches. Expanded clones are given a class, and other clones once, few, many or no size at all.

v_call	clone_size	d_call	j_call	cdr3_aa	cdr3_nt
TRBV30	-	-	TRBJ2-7	CAWSWGQGYYEQYF	TGTGCCTGGAGTTGGGGGCAGGGGTACTACGAGCAGTACTTC
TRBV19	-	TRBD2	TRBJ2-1	CASSIWLAGGINEQFF	TGTGCCAGTAGTATTTGGCTAGCGGGAGGGATAAATGAGCAGTTCTTC
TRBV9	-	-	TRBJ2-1	CASSAPQGEVAYNEQFF	TGTGCCAGCAGCGCCCCGCAGGGCGAGGTTGCCTACAATGAGCAGTTCTTC
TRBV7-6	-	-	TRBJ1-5	CASSLVGGGNQPQHF	TGTGCCAGCAGCTTAGTCGGCGGAGGAAATCAGCCCCAGCATTTT
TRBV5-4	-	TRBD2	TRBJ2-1	CASSRPTSGGAGDEQFF	TGTGCCAGCAGCCGACCTACTAGCGGGGGGGCCGGGGATGAGCAGTTCTTC
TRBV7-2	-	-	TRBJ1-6	CASSLDVQYNSPLHF	TGTGCCAGCAGCTTAGATGTTCAGTATAATTCACCCCTCCACTTT
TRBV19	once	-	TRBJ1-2	CASSILGVGGYTF	TGTGCCAGTAGTATCCTCGGGGTTGGAGGCTACACCTTC
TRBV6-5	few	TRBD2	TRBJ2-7	CASSYGLAGVNEQYF	TGTGCCAGCAGTTACGGACTAGCGGGAGTCAACGAGCAGTACTTC
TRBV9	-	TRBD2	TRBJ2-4	CASSNSGGNIQYF	TGTGCCAGCAGCAATAGCGGGGGAAACATTCAGTACTTC
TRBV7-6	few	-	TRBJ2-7	CASSLGHNEQYF	TGTGCCAGCAGCTTAGGGCACAACGAGCAGTACTTC
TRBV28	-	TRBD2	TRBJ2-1	CASSLVVSGGNEQFF	TGTGCCAGCAGTTTAGTGGTTAGCGGGGGCAATGAGCAGTTCTTC
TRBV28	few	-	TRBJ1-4	CASSSWETNEKLFF	TGTGCCAGCAGCTCCTGGGAGACTAATGAAAAACTGTTTTTT
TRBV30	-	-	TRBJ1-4	CAWAKDSSEKLFF	TGTGCCTGGGCCAAAGACTCTTCCGAAAAACTGTTTTTT
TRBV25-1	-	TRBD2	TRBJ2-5	CASSTGGGEETQYF	TGTGCCAGCAGTACGGGGGGTGGGGAAGAGACCCAGTACTTC
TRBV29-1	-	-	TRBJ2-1	CSVAQGWDEQFF	TGCAGCGTTGCCCAGGGCTGGGATGAGCAGTTCTTC
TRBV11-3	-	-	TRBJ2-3	CASRPRPAERTDTQYF	TGTGCCAGCAGGCCCCGCCCTGCGGAGCGCACAGATACGCAGTATTTT
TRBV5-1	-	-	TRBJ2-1	CASRPRLQNEQFF	TGCGCCAGCAGACCTAGACTACAAAATGAGCAGTTCTTC
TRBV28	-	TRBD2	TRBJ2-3	CASSPVAGTTDTQYF	TGTGCCAGCAGCCCTGTAGCGGGAACCACAGATACGCAGTATTTT
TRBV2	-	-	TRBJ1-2	CASSSESSYGYTF	TGTGCCAGCAGTAGCGAGTCGTCCTATGGCTACACCTTC
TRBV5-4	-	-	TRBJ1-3	CASSSEMGGKGNTIYF	TGTGCCAGCAGCTCGGAGATGGGGGGAAAGGGAAACACCATATATTTT
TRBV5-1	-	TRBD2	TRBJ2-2	CASSPGLAGGLSGELFF	TGCGCCAGCAGCCCTGGACTAGCGGGGGGGCTTAGCGGGGAGCTGTTTTTT
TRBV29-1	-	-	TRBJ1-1	CSHIAWGAGGDEAFF	TGCAGTCATATCGCATGGGGGGCCGGGGGGGATGAAGCTTTCTTT
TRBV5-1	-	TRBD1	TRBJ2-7	CASSTGQGSSYEQYF	TGCGCCAGCAGCACGGGACAGGGGTCCTCCTACGAGCAGTACTTC
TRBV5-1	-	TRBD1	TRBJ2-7	CASSFGTGEYEQYF	TGCGCCAGCAGCTTCGGGACAGGGGAATACGAGCAGTACTTC
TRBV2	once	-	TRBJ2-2	CASSVRNSNSGELFF	TGTGCCAGCAGTGTAAGAAACAGTAACTCCGGGGAGCTGTTTTTT
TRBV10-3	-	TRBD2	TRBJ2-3	CAISESGGSTDTQYF	TGTGCCATCAGTGAGTCGGGGGGGAGCACAGATACGCAGTATTTT
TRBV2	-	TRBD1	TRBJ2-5	CASRKGWRDRGPTEETQYF	TGTGCCAGCAGGAAAGGGTGGCGGGACAGGGGGCCTACCGAGGAGACCCAGTACTTC
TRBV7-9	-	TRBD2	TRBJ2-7	CASRPRSGSYEQYF	TGTGCCAGCCGCCCTAGGAGCGGGAGTTACGAGCAGTACTTC
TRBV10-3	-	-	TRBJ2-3	CAISELANTDTQYF	TGTGCCATCAGTGAGTTGGCCAACACAGATACGCAGTATTTT
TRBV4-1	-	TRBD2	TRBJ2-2	CASSPRTSGSGTGELFF	TGCGCCAGCAGCCCCCGGACTAGCGGGAGTGGAACCGGGGAGCTGTTTTTT
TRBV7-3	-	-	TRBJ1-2	CASSPGLGGVGYTF	TGTGCCAGCAGCCCGGGACTAGGAGGAGTGGGCTACACCTTC
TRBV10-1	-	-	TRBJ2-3	CASSERVEATDTQYF	TGCGCCAGCAGTGAAAGGGTGGAGGCAACAGATACGCAGTATTTT
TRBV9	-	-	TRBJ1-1	CASSVGGIYETEAFF	TGTGCCAGCAGCGTAGGCGGCATTTATGAAACTGAAGCTTTCTTT
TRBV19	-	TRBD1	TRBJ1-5	CASTFDGGTGGDQPQHF	TGTGCCAGTACCTTCGATGGGGGGACAGGGGGGGATCAGCCCCAGCATTTT
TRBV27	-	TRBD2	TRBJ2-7	CASSLLAGGKRTSYEQYF	TGTGCCAGCAGTTTACTAGCGGGGGGGAAACGCACATCCTACGAGCAGTACTTC
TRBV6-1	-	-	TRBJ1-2	CASPGGRGYGYTF	TGTGCCAGCCCAGGCGGGAGGGGCTATGGCTACACCTTC
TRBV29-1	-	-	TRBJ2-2	CSVGARANTGELFF	TGCAGCGTTGGGGCCAGGGCGAACACCGGGGAGCTGTTTTTT
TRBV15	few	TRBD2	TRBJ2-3	CATSRGIAGGVVDTQYF	TGTGCCACCAGCAGAGGAATAGCGGGAGGAGTGGTAGATACGCAGTATTTT
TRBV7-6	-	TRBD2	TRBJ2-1	CASSRDPLLSGNEQFF	TGTGCCAGCAGCCGGGACCCACTCCTTAGCGGGAATGAGCAGTTCTTC
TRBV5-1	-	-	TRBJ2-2	CASREAVLNTGELFF	TGCGCCAGCAGGGAGGCGGTTCTGAACACCGGGGAGCTGTTTTTT
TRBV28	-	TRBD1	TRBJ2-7	CASPPATGTGTYEQYF	TGTGCCAGCCCGCCAGCAACCGGGACAGGGACCTACGAGCAGTACTTC
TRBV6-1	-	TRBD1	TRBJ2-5	CASSEGRGGWETQYF	TGTGCCAGCAGTGAGGGTCGAGGGGGCTGGGAGACCCAGTACTTC
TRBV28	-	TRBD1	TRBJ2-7	CASSLDRGQFEQYF	TGTGCCAGCAGCCTAGACAGGGGGCAATTCGAGCAGTACTTC
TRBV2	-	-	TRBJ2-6	CASSPQGRSSGANVLTF	TGTGCCAGCAGCCCCCAGGGGAGATCCTCTGGGGCCAACGTCCTGACTTTC
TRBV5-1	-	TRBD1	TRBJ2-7	CASSLGQGVRYEQYF	TGCGCCAGCAGCTTGGGTCAGGGGGTTCGGTACGAGCAGTACTTC
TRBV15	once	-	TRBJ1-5	CATSRQANWAQHF	TGTGCCACCAGCAGACAGGCCAACTGGGCCCAGCATTTT
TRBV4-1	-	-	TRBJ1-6	CASSQEGARGYSPLHF	TGCGCCAGCAGCCAAGAAGGGGCCAGGGGTTATTCACCCCTCCACTTT
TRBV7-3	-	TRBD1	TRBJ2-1	CASSPSGGAYLEFF	TGTGCCAGCAGCCCCTCAGGGGGCGCGTATTTAGAGTTCTTC
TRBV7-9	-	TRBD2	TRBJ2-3	CASSLGTGGSTDTQYF	TGTGCCAGCAGCTTAGGTACGGGGGGAAGCACAGATACGCAGTATTTT
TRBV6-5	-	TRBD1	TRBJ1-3	CASSRGTGEGNTIYF	TGTGCCAGCAGCCGCGGGACAGGGGAAGGAAACACCATATATTTT